These T cell receptor beta chains were read from a single sample in a study of OX40 agonist ivuxolimab in advanced cancers. This table comes from immunoSEQ multiplex PCR, and its TCRdb copy is limited to in-frame clones, with some not included. The sample records 80,000 to 100,000 clones, roughly 91% being singletons. The sample consisted of CD4+ or CD8+ T cells sorted from blood, taken in a trial of the OX40 agonist ivuxolimab. The receptors were sampled from an adult with an advanced solid tumor such as melanoma, head and neck, liver or kidney cancer. Both conserved end residues are part of each CDR3. D genes are given only for firm matches. Rows may omit the clone size; those that give it use once, few, many or a size class.

V	size	J	D	DNA	CDR3
TRBV13	.	TRBJ2-7	.	TGTGCCAAAACAGGGAACAGTAAGTACGAGCAGTACTTC	CAKTGNSKYEQYF
TRBV10-1	.	TRBJ2-5	TRBD1	TGCGCCAGCAGTACCAGGACAGGGGAAGAGACCCAGTACTTC	CASSTRTGEETQYF
TRBV6-1	.	TRBJ1-3	TRBD1	TGTGCCAGCAGTCCCCGGACAGGCACCATATATTTT	CASSPRTGTIYF
TRBV9	few	TRBJ1-1	.	TGTGCCAGCAGCGCGGGACATAAGATGAACACTGAAGCTTTCTTT	CASSAGHKMNTEAFF
TRBV7-2	.	TRBJ2-1	TRBD2	TGTGCCAGCAGCTTAGGTACTAGCGTGAATGAGCAGTTCTTC	CASSLGTSVNEQFF
TRBV5-1	.	TRBJ2-7	.	TGCGCCAGCAGCATCGATGGACAAATGTCTTACGAGCAGTACTTC	CASSIDGQMSYEQYF
TRBV7-6	.	TRBJ2-5	.	TGTGCCAGCAGCTCGGACACGCAAGAGACCCAGTACTTC	CASSSDTQETQYF
TRBV5-6	.	TRBJ1-1	TRBD1	TGTGCCAGCAGCTTGGGGTGGTGGCAGGGGGGGATGAACACTGAAGCTTTCTTT	CASSLGWWQGGMNTEAFF
TRBV11-3	.	TRBJ1-1	.	TGTGCCAGCAGCTTAGAAGGGTCGAACACTGAAGCTTTCTTT	CASSLEGSNTEAFF
TRBV11-2	.	TRBJ1-2	.	TGTGCCAGCAGCTCAATTGGGGCGCGACAGAGCTATGGCTACACCTTC	CASSSIGARQSYGYTF
TRBV14	.	TRBJ2-3	.	TGTGCCAGCAGCCGACCGGGACGGACTGGGGATACGCAGTATTTT	CASSRPGRTGDTQYF
TRBV5-1	.	TRBJ2-7	TRBD2	TGCGCCAGCAGCTTAACTCGACTAGCGGGGGGGTCTTACGAGCAGTACTTC	CASSLTRLAGGSYEQYF
TRBV4-2	.	TRBJ2-5	TRBD1	TGTGCCAGCAGCCGAAAGAACGGGGGGACAGGGGCCCAAGAGACCCAGTACTTC	CASSRKNGGTGAQETQYF
TRBV9	.	TRBJ1-5	TRBD1	TGTGCCAGCAGCGCACAGGGGACTAGCAATCAGCCCCAGCATTTT	CASSAQGTSNQPQHF
TRBV19	.	TRBJ2-6	.	TGTGCCAGTAGTACCCCGGGCGGGGCCAACGTCCTGACTTTC	CASSTPGGANVLTF
TRBV21-1	.	TRBJ1-1	.	TGTGCCAGCAGCACCCGACTCTCGAACACTGAAGCTTTCTTT	CASSTRLSNTEAFF
TRBV14	few	TRBJ2-7	.	TGTGCCAGCAGGGACAGCTACGAGCAGTACTTC	CASRDSYEQYF
TRBV14	.	TRBJ1-3	.	TGTGCCAGCAGCCTTTCTACAGGGCCCCACTCTGGAAACACCATATATTTT	CASSLSTGPHSGNTIYF
TRBV6-1	.	TRBJ2-7	TRBD1	TGTGCCAGCAGTGAAGCCCTAGGAGGGACAGGGGGCCTCCAGTACTTC	CASSEALGGTGGLQYF
TRBV10-2	.	TRBJ2-7	.	TGCGCCAGCAGTGAGTCGCCTGAGTACGAGCAGTACTTC	CASSESPEYEQYF
TRBV7-2	.	TRBJ1-5	.	TGTGCCAGCAGCTCAGCCCAGGGCGGGGGCAATCAGCCCCAGCATTTT	CASSSAQGGGNQPQHF
TRBV7-9	.	TRBJ2-7	.	TGTGCCAGCAGCACTCTTTTTAGGGGGGGACCCTACGAGCAGTACTTC	CASSTLFRGGPYEQYF